This T cell receptor (beta chain) was profiled in a study of Graves' ophthalmopathy and Graves' hyperthyroidism. Participants with hyperthyroidism, aged 18 to 65, were newly diagnosed with under 2 months' duration. Study observations and caveats: Most clonotypes expanded in thyroid above 0.001 frequency were present in blood too.

A few counts support this clonotype. What it binds is not known. Mismatch with germline at one junction end may stem from a read error. CDR3 regions of TCR beta were amplified from RNA transcripts. An initial RT-PCR round employing HTBI primers preceded a second-round multiplex PCR. MiXCR was run by TCRdb on the multiplex PCR reads, yielding one entry per CDR3 protein. The table has roughly 410,000 distinct CDR3 sequences, approximately 15% seen once; the top ten hold about 7%. The CDR3 extends over 16 amino acids. J is TRBJ2-6 and V is TRBV12-3 or TRBV12-4; 11 bases map to TRBD1. Material for sequencing was peripheral blood. The receptor was derived from a woman between 18 and 29 years old with stable Graves' hyperthyroidism. Here the CDR3 reads CASSRTGGSWANVLTF. CDR3 in DNA: TGTGCCAGCAGTCGGACAGGGGGCTCTTGGGCCAACGTCCTGACTTTC.